The clone carrying this TCR beta chain has more than one count but fewer than ten. These data are taken from a study of T cells in localized non-small cell lung cancer. The protocol was immunoSEQ multiplex PCR, while the TCRdb copy is restricted to in-frame clones and leaves out a portion. The sample lists 3,100 or so clones; under 25% were seen once. Per germline, CDR1 LNHDA and CDR2 SQIVND (reference sequence). Trimming left V 4 bases short and J 6 bases short, with 12 bases between. The CDR3 loop spans 14 amino acids. V is TRBV19 and J is TRBJ2-2; D gene ambiguous. Sequencing used lung tumor tissue, obtained before any cancer treatment. The TCR sequence derives from a man aged 18 to 49 with stage II lung adenocarcinoma. DNA for the CDR3: TGTGCCAGTAGTAGCGAGCGAGGAGCCGGGGAGCTGTTTTTT. Amino acids: CASSSERGAGELFF.